The TCR beta chain under discussion was sequenced for a study of metastatic and nonmetastatic thyroid tumors. All patients were treatment-naive before thyroid surgery. This CDR3 comprises 15 residues. Germline V gene data show CDR1 as SGHTA and CDR2 as FQGNSA. Trimming left V 1 base short and J 8 bases short, with 12 bases between. TCRdb re-clonotyped the PCR reads via MiXCR. The data show around 20,000 clones, with about a third seen just once and approximately 29% held by the top ten. The rearrangement uses TRBV7-2 and TRBJ1-6; D not certain. Sequencing input: tumor tissue. The clonotype comes from a female donor with papillary thyroid cancer or a benign thyroid nodule (not recorded which). Some clones in this sample may be carry-over from other donors' samples. As DNA, the CDR3 is TGTGCCAGCAGCTTAGGACACCCCTCGGATTCACCCCTCCACTTT. Translated: CASSLGHPSDSPLHF. The whole variable domain, remainder taken from reference TRBV7-2 and TRBJ1-6, is GAGVSQSPSNKVTEKGKDVELRCDPISGHTALYWYRQSLGQGLEFLIYFQGNSAPDKSGLPSDRFSAERTGGSVSTLTIQRTQQEDSAVYLCASSLGHPSDSPLHFGNGTRLTVT.